This T cell receptor (beta chain) was identified in a study of identical twins. Everyone who donated was a healthy Caucasian. The CDR3 extends over 13 amino acids. Germline V lookup: CDR1 SGHTA, CDR2 FQGNSA. V was trimmed by 2 bases and J by 8 bases, leaving 12 bases between them. Of note for this clonotype: Its target is not known.

Study conclusions and caveats: Out-of-frame alpha sequences shared by twins were enriched for low generation probability.

MiXCR, applied by TCRdb to the 5' RACE reads, yields one record per CDR3 protein. The sample has about 240,000 distinct CDR3 sequences; 8% to 11% are singletons. The receptor's source is a man aged 45-65 years in good health. Sequences were obtained from memory T cells sorted from blood. This chain connects TRBV7-2 to TRBJ1-2; D is uncertain. This chain's CDR3 is CASSLPTVEGYTF. In DNA, the CDR3 is TGTGCCAGCAGCTTACCCACGGTGGAGGGCTACACCTTC. Full variable domain (outside the CDR3, taken from reference TRBV7-2 and TRBJ1-2): GAGVSQSPSNKVTEKGKDVELRCDPISGHTALYWYRQSLGQGLEFLIYFQGNSAPDKSGLPSDRFSAERTGGSVSTLTIQRTQQEDSAVYLCASSLPTVEGYTFGSGTRLTVV.